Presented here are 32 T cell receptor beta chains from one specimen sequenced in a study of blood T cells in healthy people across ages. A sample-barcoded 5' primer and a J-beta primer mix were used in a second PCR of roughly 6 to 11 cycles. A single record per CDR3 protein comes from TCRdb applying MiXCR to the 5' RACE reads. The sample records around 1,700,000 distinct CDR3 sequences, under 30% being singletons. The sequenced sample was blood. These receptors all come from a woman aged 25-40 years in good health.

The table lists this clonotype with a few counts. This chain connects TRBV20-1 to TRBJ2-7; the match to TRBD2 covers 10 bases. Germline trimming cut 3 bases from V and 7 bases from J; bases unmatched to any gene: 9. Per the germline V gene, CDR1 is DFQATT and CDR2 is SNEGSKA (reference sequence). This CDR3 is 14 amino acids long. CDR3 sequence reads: CSASERGGFNEQYF. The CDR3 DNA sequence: TGCAGTGCTAGTGAGCGGGGGGGCTTCAATGAGCAGTACTTC.

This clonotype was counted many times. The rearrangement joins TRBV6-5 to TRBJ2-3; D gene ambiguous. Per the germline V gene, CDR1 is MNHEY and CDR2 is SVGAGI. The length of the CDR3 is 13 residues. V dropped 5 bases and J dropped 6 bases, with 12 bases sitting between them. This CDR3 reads CASSRDLRDTQYF. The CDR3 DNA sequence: TGTGCCAGCAGTCGAGACCTCCGGGATACGCAGTATTTT.

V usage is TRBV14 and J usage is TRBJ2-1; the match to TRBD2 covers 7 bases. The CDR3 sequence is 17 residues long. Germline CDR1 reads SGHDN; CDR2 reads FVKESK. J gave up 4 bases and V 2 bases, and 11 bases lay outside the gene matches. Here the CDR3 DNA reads TGTGCCAGCAGCCAAAGGATGGGGGAGGGGCGGTACAATGAGCAGTTCTTC. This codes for CASSQRMGEGRYNEQFF.

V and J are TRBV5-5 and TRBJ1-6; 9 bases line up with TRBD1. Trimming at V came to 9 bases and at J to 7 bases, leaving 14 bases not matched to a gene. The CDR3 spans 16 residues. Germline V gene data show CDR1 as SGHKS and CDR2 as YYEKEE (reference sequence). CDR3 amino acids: CANRAGTGTYNSPLHF. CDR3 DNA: TGTGCCAACAGGGCCGGGACAGGGACGTACAATTCACCCCTCCACTTT.

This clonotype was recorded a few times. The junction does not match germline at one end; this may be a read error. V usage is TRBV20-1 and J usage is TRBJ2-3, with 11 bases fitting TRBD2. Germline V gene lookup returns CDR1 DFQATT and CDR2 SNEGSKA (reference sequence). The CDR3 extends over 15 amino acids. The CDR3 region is CSTRGTSGSTDTQYF. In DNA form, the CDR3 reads TGCAGTACTAGGGGGACTAGCGGTAGCACAGATACGCAGTATTTT.

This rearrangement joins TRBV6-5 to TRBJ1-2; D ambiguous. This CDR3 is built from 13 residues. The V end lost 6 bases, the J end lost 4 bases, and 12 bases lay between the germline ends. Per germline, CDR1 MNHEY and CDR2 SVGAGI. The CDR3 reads CASRDDGPYGYTF. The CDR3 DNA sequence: TGTGCCAGCAGGGACGACGGCCCCTATGGCTACACCTTC.

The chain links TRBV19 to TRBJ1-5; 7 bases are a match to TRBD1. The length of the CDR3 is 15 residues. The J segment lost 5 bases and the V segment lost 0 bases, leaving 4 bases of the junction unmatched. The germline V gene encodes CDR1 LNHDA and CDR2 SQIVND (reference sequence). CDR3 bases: TGTGCCAGTAGTATAGACCGGGACAGATATCAGCCCCAGCATTTT. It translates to CASSIDRDRYQPQHF.

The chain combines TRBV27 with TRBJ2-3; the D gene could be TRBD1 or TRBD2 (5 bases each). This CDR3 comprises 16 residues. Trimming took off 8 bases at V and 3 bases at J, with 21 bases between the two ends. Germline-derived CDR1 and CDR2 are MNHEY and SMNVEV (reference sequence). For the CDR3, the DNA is TGTGCCAGCGGCCGAGGGTTTGAGGGGCCGACAGATACGCAGTATTTT. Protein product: CASGRGFEGPTDTQYF.

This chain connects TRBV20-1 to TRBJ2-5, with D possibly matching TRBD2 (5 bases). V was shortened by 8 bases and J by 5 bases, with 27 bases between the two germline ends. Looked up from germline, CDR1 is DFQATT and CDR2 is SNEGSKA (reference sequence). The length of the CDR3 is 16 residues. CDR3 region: CSTATGRGLVSETQYF. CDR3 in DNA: TGCAGTACGGCCACGGGGAGAGGATTAGTGTCGGAGACCCAGTACTTC.

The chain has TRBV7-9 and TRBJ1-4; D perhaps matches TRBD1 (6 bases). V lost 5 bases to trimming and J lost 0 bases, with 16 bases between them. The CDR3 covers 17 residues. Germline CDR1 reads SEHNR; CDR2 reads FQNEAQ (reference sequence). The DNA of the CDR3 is TGTGCCAGCAGCGCCCGGGACATCAGCTCAACTAATGAAAAACTGTTTTTT. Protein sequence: CASSARDISSTNEKLFF.

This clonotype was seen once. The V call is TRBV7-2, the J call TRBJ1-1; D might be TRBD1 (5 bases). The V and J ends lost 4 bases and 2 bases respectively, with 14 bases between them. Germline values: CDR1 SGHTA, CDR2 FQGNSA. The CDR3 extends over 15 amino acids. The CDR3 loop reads CASSSGRTPNTEAFF. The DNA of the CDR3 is TGTGCCAGCAGCTCCGGCAGGACACCCAACACTGAAGCTTTCTTT. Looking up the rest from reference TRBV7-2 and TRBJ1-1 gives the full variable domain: GAGVSQSPSNKVTEKGKDVELRCDPISGHTALYWYRQSLGQGLEFLIYFQGNSAPDKSGLPSDRFSAERTGGSVSTLTIQRTQQEDSAVYLCASSSGRTPNTEAFFGQGTRLTVV.

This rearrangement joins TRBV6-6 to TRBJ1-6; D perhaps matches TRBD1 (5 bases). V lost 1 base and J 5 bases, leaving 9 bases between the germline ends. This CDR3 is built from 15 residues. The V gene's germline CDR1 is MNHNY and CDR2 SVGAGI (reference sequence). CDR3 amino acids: CASSYYLTDNSPLHF. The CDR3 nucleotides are TGTGCCAGCAGTTACTACCTGACAGATAATTCACCCCTCCACTTT.

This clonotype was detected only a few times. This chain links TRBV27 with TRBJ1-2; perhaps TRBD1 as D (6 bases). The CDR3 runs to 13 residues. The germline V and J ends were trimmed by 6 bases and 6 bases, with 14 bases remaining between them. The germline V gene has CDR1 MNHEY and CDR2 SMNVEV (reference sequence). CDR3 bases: TGTGCCAGCAGCCGGGGGCTGGGGGATGGCTACACCTTC. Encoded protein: CASSRGLGDGYTF.

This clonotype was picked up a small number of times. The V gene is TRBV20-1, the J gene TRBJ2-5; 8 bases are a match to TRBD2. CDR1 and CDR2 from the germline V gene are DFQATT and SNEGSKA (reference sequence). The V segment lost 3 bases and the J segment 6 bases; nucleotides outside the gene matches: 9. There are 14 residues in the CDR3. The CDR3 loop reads CSASPFSGVKTQYF. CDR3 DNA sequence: TGCAGTGCTAGTCCGTTTAGCGGGGTGAAGACCCAGTACTTC.

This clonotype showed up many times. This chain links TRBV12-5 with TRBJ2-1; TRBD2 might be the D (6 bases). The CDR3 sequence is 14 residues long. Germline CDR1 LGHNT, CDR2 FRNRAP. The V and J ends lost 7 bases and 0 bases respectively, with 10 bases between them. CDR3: CASAWDSSYNEQFF. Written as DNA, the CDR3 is TGTGCTAGTGCTTGGGACTCCTCCTACAATGAGCAGTTCTTC.

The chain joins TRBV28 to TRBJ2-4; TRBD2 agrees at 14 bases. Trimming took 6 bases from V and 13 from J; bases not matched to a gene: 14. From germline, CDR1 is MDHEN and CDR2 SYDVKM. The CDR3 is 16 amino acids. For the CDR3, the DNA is TGTGCCAGCAGCCAGGGGGGGACTAGCGGGAGAGGGGAGCAGTACTTC. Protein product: CASSQGGTSGRGEQYF. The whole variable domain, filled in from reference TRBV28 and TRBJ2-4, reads DVKVTQSSRYLVKRTGEKVFLECVQDMDHENMFWYRQDPGLGLRLIYFSYDVKMKEKGDIPEGYSVSREKKERFSLILESASTNQTSMYLCASSQGGTSGRGEQYFGAGTRLSVL.

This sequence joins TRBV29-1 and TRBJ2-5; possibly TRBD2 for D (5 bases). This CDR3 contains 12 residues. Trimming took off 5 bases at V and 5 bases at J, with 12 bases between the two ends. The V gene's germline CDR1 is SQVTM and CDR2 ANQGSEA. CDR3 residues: CSVNGMWETQYF. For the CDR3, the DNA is TGCAGCGTTAACGGGATGTGGGAGACCCAGTACTTC.

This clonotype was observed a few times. In nucleotides, the CDR3 is TGTGCCAGCTCACAACAGTGGAACACTGAAGCTTTCTTT. Translation gives CASSQQWNTEAFF. This sequence joins TRBV18 and TRBJ1-1; D not certain. This CDR3 region has 13 residues. Trimming stripped 4 bases from V and 1 base from J, with 7 bases between. Germline V CDR1 and CDR2: KGHSH, LQKENI.

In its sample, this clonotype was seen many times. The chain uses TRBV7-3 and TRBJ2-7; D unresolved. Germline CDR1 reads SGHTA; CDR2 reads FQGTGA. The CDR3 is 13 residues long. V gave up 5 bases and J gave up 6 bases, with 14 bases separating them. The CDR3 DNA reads TGTGCCAGCAGCCCGCTCTCCTCGGGCGAGCAGTACTTC. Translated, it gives CASSPLSSGEQYF.

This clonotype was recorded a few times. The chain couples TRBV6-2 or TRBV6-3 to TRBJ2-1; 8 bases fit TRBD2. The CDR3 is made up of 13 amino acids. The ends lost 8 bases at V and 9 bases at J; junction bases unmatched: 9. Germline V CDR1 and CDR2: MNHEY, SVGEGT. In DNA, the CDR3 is TGTGCCAGCCGATCGGGAGGGCCATTTGAGCAGTTCTTC. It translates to CASRSGGPFEQFF.

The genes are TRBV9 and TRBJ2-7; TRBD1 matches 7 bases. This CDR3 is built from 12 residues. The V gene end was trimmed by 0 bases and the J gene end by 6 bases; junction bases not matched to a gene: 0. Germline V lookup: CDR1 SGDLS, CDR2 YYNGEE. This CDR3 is CASSVGQGEQYF. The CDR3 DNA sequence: TGTGCCAGCAGCGTAGGACAGGGCGAGCAGTACTTC.

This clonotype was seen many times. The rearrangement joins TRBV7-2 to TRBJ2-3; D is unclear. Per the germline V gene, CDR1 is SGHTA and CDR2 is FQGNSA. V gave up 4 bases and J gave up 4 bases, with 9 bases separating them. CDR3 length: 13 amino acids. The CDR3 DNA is TGTGCCAGCAGCTCAAACCTGGCAGATACGCAGTATTTT. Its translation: CASSSNLADTQYF.

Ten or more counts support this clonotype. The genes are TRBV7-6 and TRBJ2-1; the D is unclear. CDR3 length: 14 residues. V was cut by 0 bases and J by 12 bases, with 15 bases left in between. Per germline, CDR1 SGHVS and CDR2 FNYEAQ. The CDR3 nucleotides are TGTGCCAGCAGCTTAGCGGCTGGGCAGATCGGGCAGTTCTTC. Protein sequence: CASSLAAGQIGQFF.

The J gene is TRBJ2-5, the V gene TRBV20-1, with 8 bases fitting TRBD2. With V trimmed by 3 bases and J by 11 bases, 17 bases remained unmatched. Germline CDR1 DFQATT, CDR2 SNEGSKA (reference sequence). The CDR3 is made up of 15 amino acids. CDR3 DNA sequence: TGCAGTGCTAGGCTAGGACTAGCCGCCTACAATGAGCAGTACTTC. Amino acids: CSARLGLAAYNEQYF.

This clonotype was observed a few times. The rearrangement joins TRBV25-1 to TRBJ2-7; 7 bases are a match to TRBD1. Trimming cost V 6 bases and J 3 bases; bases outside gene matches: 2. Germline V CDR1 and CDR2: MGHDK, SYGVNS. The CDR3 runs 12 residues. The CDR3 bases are TGTGCCAGCAGACAGGGGATCTACGAGCAGTACTTC. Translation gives CASRQGIYEQYF.

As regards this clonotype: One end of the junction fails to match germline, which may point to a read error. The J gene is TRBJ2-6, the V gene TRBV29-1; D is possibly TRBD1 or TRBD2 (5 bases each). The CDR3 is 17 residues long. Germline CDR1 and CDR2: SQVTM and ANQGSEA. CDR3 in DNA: TGCAGCGTTGCTTTTGGGACGTCTAGCTCTGGGGTCAACGCCCTGACTTTC. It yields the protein CSVAFGTSSSGVNALTF.

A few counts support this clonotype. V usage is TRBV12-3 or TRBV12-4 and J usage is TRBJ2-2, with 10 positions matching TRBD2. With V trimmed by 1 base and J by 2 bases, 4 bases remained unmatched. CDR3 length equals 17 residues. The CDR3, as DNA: TGTGCCAGCAGTTTAGTACTAGCGGGACTTAACACCGGGGAGCTGTTTTTT. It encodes CASSLVLAGLNTGELFF.

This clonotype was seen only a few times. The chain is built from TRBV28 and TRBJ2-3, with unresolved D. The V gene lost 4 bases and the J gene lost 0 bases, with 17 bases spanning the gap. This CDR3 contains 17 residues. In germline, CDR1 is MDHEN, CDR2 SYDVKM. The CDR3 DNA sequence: TGTGCCAGCAGTTACCCTATACCTCCCCCTAGCACAGATACGCAGTATTTT. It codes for CASSYPIPPPSTDTQYF. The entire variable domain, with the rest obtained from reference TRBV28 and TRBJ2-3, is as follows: DVKVTQSSRYLVKRTGEKVFLECVQDMDHENMFWYRQDPGLGLRLIYFSYDVKMKEKGDIPEGYSVSREKKERFSLILESASTNQTSMYLCASSYPIPPPSTDTQYFGPGTRLTVL.

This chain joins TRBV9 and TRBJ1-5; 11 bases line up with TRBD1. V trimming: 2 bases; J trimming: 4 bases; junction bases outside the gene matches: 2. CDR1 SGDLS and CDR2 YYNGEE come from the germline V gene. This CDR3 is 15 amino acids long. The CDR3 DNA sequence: TGTGCCAGCAGCGTGGGACAGGGGGAGAATCAGCCCCAGCATTTT. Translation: CASSVGQGENQPQHF.

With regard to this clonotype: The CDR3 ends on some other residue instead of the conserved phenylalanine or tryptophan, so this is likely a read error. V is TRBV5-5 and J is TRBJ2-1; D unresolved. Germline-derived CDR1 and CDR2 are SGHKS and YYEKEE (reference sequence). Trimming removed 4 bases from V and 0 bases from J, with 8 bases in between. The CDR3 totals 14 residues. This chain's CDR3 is CASSKTSSYNEQFV. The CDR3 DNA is TGTGCCAGCAGCAAAACAAGCTCCTACAATGAGCAGTTCGTC.

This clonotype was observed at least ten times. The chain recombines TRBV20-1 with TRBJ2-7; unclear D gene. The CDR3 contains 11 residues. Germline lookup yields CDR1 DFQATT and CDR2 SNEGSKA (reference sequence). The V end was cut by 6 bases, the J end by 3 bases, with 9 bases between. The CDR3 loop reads CSAPINYEQYF. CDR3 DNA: TGCAGTGCGCCGATCAACTACGAGCAGTACTTC.

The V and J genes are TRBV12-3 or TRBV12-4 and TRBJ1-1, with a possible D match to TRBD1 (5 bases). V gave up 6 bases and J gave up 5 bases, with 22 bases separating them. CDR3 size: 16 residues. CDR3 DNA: TGTGCCAGCAGGCTGCCGCTCAGGCAGGGAAATACTGAAGCTTTCTTT. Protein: CASRLPLRQGNTEAFF.